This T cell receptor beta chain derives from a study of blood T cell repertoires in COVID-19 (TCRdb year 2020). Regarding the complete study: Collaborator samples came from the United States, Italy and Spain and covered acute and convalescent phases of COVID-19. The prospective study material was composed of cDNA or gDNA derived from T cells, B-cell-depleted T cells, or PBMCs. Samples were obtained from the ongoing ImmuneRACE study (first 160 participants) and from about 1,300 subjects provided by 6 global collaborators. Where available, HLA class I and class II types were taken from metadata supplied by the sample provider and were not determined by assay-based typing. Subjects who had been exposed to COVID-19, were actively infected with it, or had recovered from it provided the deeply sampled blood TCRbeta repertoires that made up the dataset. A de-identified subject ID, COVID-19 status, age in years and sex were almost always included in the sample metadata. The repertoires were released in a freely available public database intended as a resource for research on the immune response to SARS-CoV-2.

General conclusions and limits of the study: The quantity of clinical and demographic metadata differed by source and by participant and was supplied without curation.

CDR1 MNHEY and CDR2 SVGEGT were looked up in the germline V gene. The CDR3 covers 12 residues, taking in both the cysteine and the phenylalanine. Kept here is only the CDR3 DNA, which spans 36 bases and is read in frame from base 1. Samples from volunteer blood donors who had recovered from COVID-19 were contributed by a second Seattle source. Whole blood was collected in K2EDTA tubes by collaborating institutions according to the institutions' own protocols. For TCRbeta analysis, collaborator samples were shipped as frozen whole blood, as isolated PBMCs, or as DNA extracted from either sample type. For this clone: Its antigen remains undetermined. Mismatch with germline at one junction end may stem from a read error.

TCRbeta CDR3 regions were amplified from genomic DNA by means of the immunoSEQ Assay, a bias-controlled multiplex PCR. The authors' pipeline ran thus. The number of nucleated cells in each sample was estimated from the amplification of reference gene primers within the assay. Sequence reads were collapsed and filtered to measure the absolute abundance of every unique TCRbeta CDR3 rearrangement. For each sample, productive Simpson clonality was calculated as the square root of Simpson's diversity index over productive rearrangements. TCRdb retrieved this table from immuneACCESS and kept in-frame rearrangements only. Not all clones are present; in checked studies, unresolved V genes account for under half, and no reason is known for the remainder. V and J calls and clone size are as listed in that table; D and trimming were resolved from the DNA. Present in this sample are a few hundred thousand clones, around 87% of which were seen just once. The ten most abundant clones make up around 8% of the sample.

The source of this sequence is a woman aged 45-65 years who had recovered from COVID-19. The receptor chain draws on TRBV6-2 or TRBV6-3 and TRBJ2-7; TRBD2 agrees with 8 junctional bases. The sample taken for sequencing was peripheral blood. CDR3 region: CASSREGRSTHF. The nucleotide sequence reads TGTGCCAGCAGTCGGGAGGGACGGAGTACCCACTTC.